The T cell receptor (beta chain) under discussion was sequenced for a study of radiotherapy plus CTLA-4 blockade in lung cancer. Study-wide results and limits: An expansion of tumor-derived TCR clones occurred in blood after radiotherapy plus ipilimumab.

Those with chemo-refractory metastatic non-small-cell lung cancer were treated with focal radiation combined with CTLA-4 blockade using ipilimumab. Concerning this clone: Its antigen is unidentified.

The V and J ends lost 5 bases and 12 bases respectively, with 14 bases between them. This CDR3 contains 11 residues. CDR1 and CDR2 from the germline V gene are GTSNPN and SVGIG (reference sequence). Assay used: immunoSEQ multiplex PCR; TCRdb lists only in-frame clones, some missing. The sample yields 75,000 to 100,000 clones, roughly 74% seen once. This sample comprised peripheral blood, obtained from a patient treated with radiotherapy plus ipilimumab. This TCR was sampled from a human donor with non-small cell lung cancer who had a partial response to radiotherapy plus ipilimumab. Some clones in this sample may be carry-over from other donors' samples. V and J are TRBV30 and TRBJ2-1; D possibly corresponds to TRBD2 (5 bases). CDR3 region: CAWGLGGGQFF. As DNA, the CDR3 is TGTGCCTGGGGTCTAGGCGGAGGGCAGTTCTTC.